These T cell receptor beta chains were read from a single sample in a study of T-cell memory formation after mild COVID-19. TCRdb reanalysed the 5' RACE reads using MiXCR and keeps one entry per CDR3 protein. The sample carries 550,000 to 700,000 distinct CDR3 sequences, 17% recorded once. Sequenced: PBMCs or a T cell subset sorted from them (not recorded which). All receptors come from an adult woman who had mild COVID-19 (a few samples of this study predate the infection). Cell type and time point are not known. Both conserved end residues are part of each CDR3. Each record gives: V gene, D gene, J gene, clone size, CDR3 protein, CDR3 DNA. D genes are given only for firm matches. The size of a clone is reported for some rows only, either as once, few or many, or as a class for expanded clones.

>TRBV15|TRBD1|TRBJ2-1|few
CATSRGQGNYNEQFF
TGTGCCACCAGCAGAGGACAGGGGAACTACAATGAGCAGTTCTTC
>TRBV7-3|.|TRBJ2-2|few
CASSKGLDTGELFF
TGTGCCAGCAGCAAAGGGCTGGACACCGGGGAGCTGTTTTTT
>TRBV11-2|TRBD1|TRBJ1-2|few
CASSSRTGGVGGYTF
TGTGCCAGCAGCTCAAGGACAGGGGGCGTCGGTGGCTACACCTTC
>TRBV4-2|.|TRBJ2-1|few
CASSPRILTSYNEQFF
TGTGCCAGCAGTCCAAGAATACTGACGTCCTACAATGAGCAGTTCTTC
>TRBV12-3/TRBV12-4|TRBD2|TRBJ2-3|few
CASSPGLASTDTQYF
TGTGCCAGCAGTCCTGGACTAGCGAGCACAGATACGCAGTATTTT
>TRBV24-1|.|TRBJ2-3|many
CATSRQGRTDTQYF
TGTGCCACCAGTAGGCAGGGACGGACAGATACGCAGTATTTT
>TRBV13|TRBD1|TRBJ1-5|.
CASSTRGLPQHF
TGTGCCAGCAGCACCAGGGGGCTACCCCAGCATTTT
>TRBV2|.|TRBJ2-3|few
CASSVRASTDTQYF
TGTGCCAGCAGTGTGAGGGCTAGCACAGATACGCAGTATTTT
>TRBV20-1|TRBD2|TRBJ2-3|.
CSARVPGLAGGTDTQYF
TGCAGTGCTAGAGTACCCGGACTAGCGGGAGGCACAGATACGCAGTATTTT
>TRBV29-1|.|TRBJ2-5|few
CSVEDHPQETQYF
TGCAGCGTTGAAGATCACCCTCAGGAGACCCAGTACTTC
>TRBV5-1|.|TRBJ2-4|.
CASSRSGQEKNIQYF
TGCGCCAGCAGCCGTAGCGGACAAGAAAAAAACATTCAGTACTTC
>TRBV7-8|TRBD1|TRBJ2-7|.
CASSSWDRATYEQYF
TGTGCCAGCAGCTCCTGGGACAGGGCAACCTACGAGCAGTACTTC
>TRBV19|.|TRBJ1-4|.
CASSAVEGTNEKLFF
TGTGCCAGTAGTGCCGTCGAGGGCACTAATGAAAAACTGTTTTTT
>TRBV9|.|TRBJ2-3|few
CASSVERAGSTDTQYF
TGTGCCAGCAGCGTAGAGAGGGCGGGGAGCACAGATACGCAGTATTTT
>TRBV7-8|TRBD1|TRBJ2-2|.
CASSYNRGSAGELFF
TGTGCCAGCAGCTACAACAGGGGGAGCGCCGGGGAGCTGTTTTTT
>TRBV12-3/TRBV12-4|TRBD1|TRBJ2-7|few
CASSPSSGTGGAYEQYF
TGTGCCAGCAGTCCCTCCTCGGGGACAGGGGGTGCCTACGAGCAGTACTTC
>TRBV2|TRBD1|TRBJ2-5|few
CASRATGYETQYF
TGTGCCAGCAGGGCGACAGGGTATGAGACCCAGTACTTC
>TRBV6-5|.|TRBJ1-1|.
CASKTNTEAFF
TGTGCCAGCAAGACGAACACTGAAGCTTTCTTT
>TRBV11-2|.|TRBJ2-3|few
CASSSQTVITDTQYF
TGTGCCAGCAGCTCCCAAACTGTGATCACAGATACGCAGTATTTT
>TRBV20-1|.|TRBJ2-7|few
CSADSSSYEQYF
TGCAGTGCTGACTCCAGCTCCTACGAGCAGTACTTC
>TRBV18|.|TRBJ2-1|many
CASSHLGGSYNEQFF
TGTGCCAGCTCGCACCTTGGGGGATCCTACAATGAGCAGTTCTTC
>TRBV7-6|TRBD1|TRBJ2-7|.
CASSLGPGQGVSYEQYF
TGTGCCAGCAGCTTAGGCCCGGGACAGGGAGTCTCCTACGAGCAGTACTTC